Following are 12 T cell receptor beta chains from one sample sequenced in a study of shared clonotypes between healthy human individuals (dated by TCRdb to the early 2020s). Library creation used the immunoSEQ multiplex PCR assay. In its TCRdb copy, this immuneACCESS table keeps in-frame sequences only and misses some clones. Where compared with another copy, unresolved V genes explain less than half of these, and the others have no known cause. For this sample the table gives about 2,100,000 clones, of which roughly 91% were detected only once. The top ten clonotypes cover around 1.7% of the sample. CD8 naive samples were CD45RO-negative cells positively selected for CCR7, giving a CD45RA+CCR7+ population that excluded TemRA cells. The source material was naive CD8+ T cells from PBMCs. The label giving this sample's cell subset or site can be read as: CD45RA+CCR7+. The receptors were gathered from a man aged 18 to 29 in good health. Some clones in this sample may be carry-over from other donors' samples.

The CDR3 region has the DNA TGTGCCAGCAGCGTGCTTCCCGGGACAAGTTACGAGCAGTACTTC. Amino acids: CASSVLPGTSYEQYF. The J gene is TRBJ2-7, the V gene TRBV9; tentative D call: TRBD1 (6 bases). The CDR3 is 15 amino acids. Deletions cut 2 bases from V and 4 bases from J, with 16 bases between. Looked up from germline, CDR1 is SGDLS and CDR2 is YYNGEE.

The chain couples TRBV9 to TRBJ1-1, with D possibly TRBD1 on 5 matching bases. Germline lookup yields CDR1 SGDLS and CDR2 YYNGEE. The V gene lost 7 bases and the J gene lost 5 bases, with 21 bases spanning the gap. CDR3 length: 15 amino acids. The CDR3 DNA is TGTGCCAGCCGACCCGGATCGGGGGGTTTGACTGAAGCTTTCTTT. Translation gives CASRPGSGGLTEAFF. The full variable domain, completed using reference TRBV9 and TRBJ1-1, is DSGVTQTPKHLITATGQRVTLRCSPRSGDLSVYWYQQSLDQGLQFLIQYYNGEERAKGNILERFSAQQFPDLHSELNLSSLELGDSALYFCASRPGSGGLTEAFFGQGTRLTVV.

The V gene is TRBV7-9, the J gene TRBJ2-7; perhaps TRBD2 as D (5 bases). In germline, CDR1 is SEHNR, CDR2 FQNEAQ (reference sequence). The CDR3 has 13 amino acids. V was cut by 0 bases and J by 7 bases, with 10 bases left in between. CDR3 sequence: CASSLALRGEQYF. In nucleotides, the CDR3 is TGTGCCAGCAGCTTAGCGCTGAGAGGGGAGCAGTACTTC.

Remarks on this clone: The sample holds other DNA sequences that translate to the same CDR3. The gene calls are TRBV28 and TRBJ1-1; D ambiguous. V was shortened by 2 bases and J by 0 bases, with 7 bases between the two germline ends. Germline CDR1 reads MDHEN; CDR2 reads SYDVKM. The CDR3 has 14 amino acids. In nucleotides, the CDR3 is TGTGCCAGCAGTTTACTGGGTATGAACACTGAAGCTTTCTTT. Residues: CASSLLGMNTEAFF. The full variable domain, in which reference TRBV28 and TRBJ1-1 provide the parts outside the CDR3, is DVKVTQSSRYLVKRTGEKVFLECVQDMDHENMFWYRQDPGLGLRLIYFSYDVKMKEKGDIPEGYSVSREKKERFSLILESASTNQTSMYLCASSLLGMNTEAFFGQGTRLTVV.

In DNA, the CDR3 is TGTGCTAGTGGTTTGGCTGTGTTGGGGGAAGCTTTCTTT. Translating gives CASGLAVLGEAFF. The V and J genes are TRBV12-5 and TRBJ1-1; no reliable D call. Trimming left V 1 base short and J 8 bases short, with 11 bases between. This CDR3 has 13 amino acids. Germline CDR1 and CDR2: LGHNT and FRNRAP.

The V and J genes are TRBV18 and TRBJ1-2; D possibly corresponds to TRBD1 (6 bases). The germline V gene has CDR1 KGHSH and CDR2 LQKENI. This CDR3 is built from 15 residues. The V and J ends lost 5 bases and 2 bases respectively, with 15 bases between them. The CDR3 coding sequence is TGTGCCAGCTCAGAACGGGGGCTCCCGAACTATGGCTACACCTTC. Translation gives CASSERGLPNYGYTF.

This chain links TRBV7-9 with TRBJ1-2, with D unresolved. CDR1 is SEHNR, CDR2 FQNEAQ, per germline (reference sequence). The CDR3 is 17 amino acids. V was pared by 2 bases and J by 0 bases, with 16 bases between. The CDR3 loop is CASSLRAWQDSNYGYTF. The CDR3 DNA reads as TGTGCCAGCAGCTTAAGGGCTTGGCAGGACTCTAACTATGGCTACACCTTC.

This clone was detected once. In the same sample, other DNA sequences code for this CDR3. The V gene is TRBV18, the J gene TRBJ1-3; D unclear. V gave up 0 bases and J gave up 0 bases, with 3 bases separating them. The CDR3 is 14 residues long. CDR1 is KGHSH, CDR2 LQKENI, per germline. The CDR3 DNA sequence: TGTGCCAGCTCACCACCGGGCTCTGGAAACACCATATATTTT. It encodes CASSPPGSGNTIYF.

V usage is TRBV19 and J usage is TRBJ2-7, with 10 bases aligning to TRBD2. This CDR3 contains 16 residues. From germline, CDR1 is LNHDA and CDR2 SQIVND (reference sequence). The trim removed 5 bases at V and 4 bases at J, leaving 11 bases unmatched. This chain's CDR3 is CASSLLGLAGEYEQYF. The CDR3 DNA reads as TGTGCCAGTAGTCTTCTTGGGCTAGCGGGAGAGTACGAGCAGTACTTC.

V usage is TRBV7-9 and J usage is TRBJ2-1, with 8 bases that match TRBD1. This CDR3 comprises 15 residues. Trimming cost V 1 base and J 5 bases; bases outside gene matches: 4. The germline V gene has CDR1 SEHNR and CDR2 FQNEAQ (reference sequence). The CDR3 region is CASSLVQGANNEQFF. As DNA, the CDR3 is TGTGCCAGCAGCTTAGTCCAGGGGGCGAACAATGAGCAGTTCTTC. Full variable domain (outside the CDR3, taken from reference TRBV7-9 and TRBJ2-1): DTGVSQNPRHKITKRGQNVTFRCDPISEHNRLYWYRQTLGQGPEFLTYFQNEAQLEKSRLLSDRFSAERPKGSFSTLEIQRTEQGDSAMYLCASSLVQGANNEQFFGPGTRLTVL.

V and J are TRBV2 and TRBJ1-3, with D perhaps matching TRBD1 (5 bases). V shed 3 bases and J shed 4 bases, with 13 bases lying between them. The CDR3 consists of 15 residues. Germline lookup yields CDR1 SNHLY and CDR2 FYNNEI. The CDR3 nucleotides read TGTGCCAGCAGTGATCGGGGCCGGGGCGGAAACACCATATATTTT. It encodes CASSDRGRGGNTIYF.

This clone appeared once. V is TRBV27 and J is TRBJ2-7; 7 bases match TRBD1. Germline V gives CDR1 MNHEY, CDR2 SMNVEV (reference sequence). The trim removed 0 bases at V and 3 bases at J, leaving 5 bases unmatched. There are 15 residues in the CDR3. CDR3 bases: TGTGCCAGCAGTTTATCGCCCAGGGGGAACTACGAGCAGTACTTC. Protein product: CASSLSPRGNYEQYF.